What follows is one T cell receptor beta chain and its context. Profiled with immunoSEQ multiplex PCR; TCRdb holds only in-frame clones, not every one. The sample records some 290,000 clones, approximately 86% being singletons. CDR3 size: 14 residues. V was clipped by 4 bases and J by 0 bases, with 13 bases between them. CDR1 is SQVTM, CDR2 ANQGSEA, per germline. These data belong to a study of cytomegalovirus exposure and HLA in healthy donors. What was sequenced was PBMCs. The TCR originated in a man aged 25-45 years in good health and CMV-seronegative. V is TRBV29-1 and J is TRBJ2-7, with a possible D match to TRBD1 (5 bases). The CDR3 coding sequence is TGCAGCGTTGCAAGGCTTCAGGGCTCCTACGAGCAGTACTTC. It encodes CSVARLQGSYEQYF.